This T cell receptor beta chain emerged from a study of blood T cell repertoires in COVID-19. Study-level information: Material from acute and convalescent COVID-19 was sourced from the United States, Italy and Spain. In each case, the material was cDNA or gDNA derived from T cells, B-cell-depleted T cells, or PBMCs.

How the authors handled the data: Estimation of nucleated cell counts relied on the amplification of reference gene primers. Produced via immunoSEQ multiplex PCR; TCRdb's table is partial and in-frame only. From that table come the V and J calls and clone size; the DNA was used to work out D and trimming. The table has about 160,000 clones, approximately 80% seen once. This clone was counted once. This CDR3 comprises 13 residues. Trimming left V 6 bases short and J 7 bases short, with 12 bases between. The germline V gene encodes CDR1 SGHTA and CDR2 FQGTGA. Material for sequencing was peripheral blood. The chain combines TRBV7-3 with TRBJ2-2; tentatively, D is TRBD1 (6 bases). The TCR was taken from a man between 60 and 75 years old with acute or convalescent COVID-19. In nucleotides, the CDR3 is TGTGCCAGCAGGGGGGACAACTTCGGGGAGCTGTTTTTT. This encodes CASRGDNFGELFF.